Reported below is one TCR beta chain. Its specificity is not known. Germline V lookup: CDR1 MNHNS, CDR2 SASEGT. CDR3 length: 18 residues. Trimming removed 4 bases from V and 3 bases from J; junction bases left unmatched: 13. The libraries were made with immunoSEQ v3.0 at survey level. Per-sample TRB depth target: roughly 35,000-55,000 T-cell genomes. The table came from immunoSEQ multiplex PCR; TCRdb's copy has only in-frame clones and leaves some out. The table includes around 13,000 clones, about 82% detected once. The data belong to a study of long-term antiretroviral therapy in people with HIV. General study points: Clonal expansions arising prior to ART prevailed in the repertoire at every time point. HIV repertoires showed narrower CDR3 length ranges than controls.

The origin of this receptor is a woman in her 40s with HIV. Source: unsorted PBMCs, taken 1.8 years before starting antiretroviral therapy. This chain uses TRBV6-1 with TRBJ2-2, with 8 positions matching TRBD2. CDR3 in DNA: TGTGCCAGCAGTGCGATCGGAAGCGGGAGAGGGGACACCGGGGAGCTGTTTTTT. Protein sequence: CASSAIGSGRGDTGELFF.